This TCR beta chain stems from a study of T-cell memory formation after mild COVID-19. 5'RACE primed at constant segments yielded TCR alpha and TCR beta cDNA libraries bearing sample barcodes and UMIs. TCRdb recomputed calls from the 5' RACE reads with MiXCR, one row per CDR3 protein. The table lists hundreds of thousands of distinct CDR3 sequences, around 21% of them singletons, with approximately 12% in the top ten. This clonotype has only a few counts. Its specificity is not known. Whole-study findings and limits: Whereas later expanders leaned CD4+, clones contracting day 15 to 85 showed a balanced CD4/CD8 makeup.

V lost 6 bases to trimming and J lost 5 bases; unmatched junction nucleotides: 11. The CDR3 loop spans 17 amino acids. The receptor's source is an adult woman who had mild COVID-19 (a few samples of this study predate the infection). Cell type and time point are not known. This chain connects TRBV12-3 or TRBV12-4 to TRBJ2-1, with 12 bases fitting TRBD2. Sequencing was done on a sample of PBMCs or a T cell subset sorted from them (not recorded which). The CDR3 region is CASSRPSGRESHNEQFF. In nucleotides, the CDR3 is TGTGCCAGCAGCCGACCTAGCGGGAGGGAATCCCACAATGAGCAGTTCTTC.